This TCR beta chain was documented in a study of blood T cell repertoires in COVID-19. Study summary: Sites in the United States, Italy and Spain provided acute and convalescent COVID-19 samples. PBMCs, B-cell-depleted T cells, or T cells were the source of the cDNA or gDNA that made up the material.

Germline trimming cut 5 bases from V and 3 bases from J; bases unmatched to any gene: 16. This CDR3 region has 18 residues. Germline CDR1 reads SEHNR; CDR2 reads FQNEAQ (reference sequence). As originally analysed: Reference gene primer amplification in the assay estimated nucleated cell counts. Measured with immunoSEQ multiplex PCR; TCRdb has only the in-frame clones, and not every one. V and J calls and clone size follow that table, whereas D and trimming were derived from the DNA. The table shows roughly 120,000 clones, with 80% to 90% occurring only once. The receptor was isolated from a woman older than 75 with active or convalescent COVID-19. Sequenced input: peripheral blood. J is TRBJ1-1 and V is TRBV7-9; 9 bases match TRBD1. This CDR3 reads CASSITGGVSLLHTEAFF. CDR3 nucleotide sequence: TGTGCCAGCAGCATCACAGGGGGCGTTTCCCTCCTACACACTGAAGCTTTCTTT.